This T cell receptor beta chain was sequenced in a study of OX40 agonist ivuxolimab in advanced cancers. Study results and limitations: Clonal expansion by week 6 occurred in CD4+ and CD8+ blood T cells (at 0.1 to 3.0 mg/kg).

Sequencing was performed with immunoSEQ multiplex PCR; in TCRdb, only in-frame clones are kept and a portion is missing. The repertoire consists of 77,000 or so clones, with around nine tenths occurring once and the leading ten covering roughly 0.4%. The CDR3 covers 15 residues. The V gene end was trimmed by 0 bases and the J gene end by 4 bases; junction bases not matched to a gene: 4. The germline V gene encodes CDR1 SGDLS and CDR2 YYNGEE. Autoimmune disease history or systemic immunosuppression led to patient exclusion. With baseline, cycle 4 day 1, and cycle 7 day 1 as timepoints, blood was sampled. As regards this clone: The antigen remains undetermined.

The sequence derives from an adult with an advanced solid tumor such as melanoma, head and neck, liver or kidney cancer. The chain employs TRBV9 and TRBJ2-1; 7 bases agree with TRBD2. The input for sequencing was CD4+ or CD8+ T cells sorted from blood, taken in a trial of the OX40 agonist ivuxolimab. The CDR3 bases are TGTGCCAGCAGCGTAGGCGGGGGACCTTACAATGAGCAGTTCTTC. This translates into CASSVGGGPYNEQFF.